The rows below give T cell receptor beta chains drawn from one sample of a study of cytomegalovirus exposure and HLA in healthy donors. Generated by immunoSEQ multiplex PCR, the TCRdb table keeps only in-frame clones and is missing some. Among a few hundred thousand clones, about 80% were seen once, and the ten largest hold about 1.8%. The sequencing input was PBMCs. The receptors shown here come from a man aged 18 to 29 in good health and CMV-seronegative. The CDR3 runs from the conserved cysteine through the conserved F or W.

TRBV11-2 CASSSFRTTYNEQFF
TRBV30 CAWSPGLAGDNEQFF
TRBV12-5 CASGLVLRVAGSEAFF
TRBV7-9 CASSSKAGQGNNEQFF
TRBV5-8 CASSLFHRQVPNQPQHF
TRBV16 CASSQSVQRRDEKLFF
TRBV18 CASSHGQGTNEKLFF
TRBV7-6 CASSSPGTVNEKLFF
TRBV5-4 CASSFGGSYEQYF
TRBV7-8 CASSLPGGNYGYTF
TRBV6-5 CASSYWGSGNSPLHF
TRBV11-2 CASSPRIAGTQETGELFF
TRBV7-9 CSSSLGGSGANVLTF
TRBV11-3 CASSLNFLQGSSTDTQYF
TRBV29-1 CSAVTGVSGYTF
TRBV13 CASSFLVDRDIYGYTF
TRBV10-2 CASREDRGPRNEQFF
TRBV9 CASSVHMNTEAFF
TRBV7-2 CASSPRGSTSGNTIYF
TRBV6-5 CASRQVGSGELFF
TRBV4-3 CASSQDARGSEAFF
TRBV15 CATSRATGDYEQYF
TRBV9 CASSAGTGRYQPQHF
TRBV5-1 CASSFSGGGHEQFF
TRBV9 CASSEGGGLSTDTQYF
TRBV15 CATSRDRDPRRTQYF
TRBV5-6 CASSLLSLNTEAFF
TRBV6-5 CASSPGPAGVYEQYF
TRBV6-5 CASSRDRGDEKLFF
TRBV5-1 CASSLGQTNTDTQYF
TRBV11-2 CASSSTGMNSPLHF
TRBV10-3 CAISGRTGDLVNTEAFF
TRBV11-3 CASSQRTTMYTDTQYF
TRBV28 CASSPGTADDYGYTF
TRBV30 CAWMGQGGDQPQHF
TRBV4-3 CASSPYLVSTNEKLFF
TRBV30 CAGTLAGGLSRGTQYF
TRBV6-5 CASSPGLAGGNEQFF
TRBV2 CASSGQGRSTDTQYF
TRBV21-1 CASIIPHRDRGIGEQFF
TRBV7-2 CASSFGAGAGTDTQYF
TRBV11-3 CASSALAVQETQYF
TRBV5-6 CASSPQGTGELFF
TRBV7-9 CASSFGGETEAFF
TRBV30 CAWSVRRTSNTEAFF